This T cell receptor (beta chain) was sequenced in a study of T cell repertoires in cytomegalovirus infection. Study summary: Public TCR beta signatures marked donors with CMV infection and the matching HLA. Study-wide results and limits: Cumulative frequency of public TCR beta families picked out carriers of CMV plus the relevant HLA. Dominating the ex vivo response were TCR beta clonotypes that were CMV-specific and HLA-C-restricted.

Germline CDR1 SGHNT, CDR2 YYREEE (reference sequence). The J segment lost 5 bases and the V segment lost 1 base, leaving 6 bases of the junction unmatched. This CDR3 contains 15 residues. To note about this clonotype: Antigen: not known.

TCRdb called the reads again in MiXCR, with one record for every CDR3 protein. The table includes 400,000 to 550,000 distinct CDR3 sequences, 11% detected once. Sequenced material: PBMCs. This receptor was obtained from a human donor in good health (CMV status not recorded). Some clones in this sample may be carry-over from other donors' samples. The genes are TRBV5-4 and TRBJ2-4; TRBD1 matches 7 bases. The CDR3 spells CASSLRGPVENIQYF. Written as DNA, the CDR3 is TGTGCCAGCAGCTTGAGGGGGCCGGTGGAAAACATTCAGTACTTC.